The sample holds a few counts of the clone carrying this TCR beta chain. The sample comes from a study of technical replicates of blood from a few donors. CDR3 length equals 13 residues. Germline CDR1 and CDR2: LNHDA and SQIVND (reference sequence). The J segment lost 12 bases and the V segment lost 2 bases, leaving 9 bases of the junction unmatched. Repertoires were generated with immunoSEQ multiplex PCR, while TCRdb's copy carries only in-frame clones and drops some. The table lists around 67,000 clones, less than 97% of them singletons. The clonotype originates from a human donor in good health. The rearrangement links TRBV19 to TRBJ1-2, with 7 bases fitting TRBD1. Sequenced material: T cells isolated from PBMCs. The CDR3 DNA is TGTGCCAGTAGTATACAGGACAGGAAGACCCACACCTTC. Translation gives CASSIQDRKTHTF.